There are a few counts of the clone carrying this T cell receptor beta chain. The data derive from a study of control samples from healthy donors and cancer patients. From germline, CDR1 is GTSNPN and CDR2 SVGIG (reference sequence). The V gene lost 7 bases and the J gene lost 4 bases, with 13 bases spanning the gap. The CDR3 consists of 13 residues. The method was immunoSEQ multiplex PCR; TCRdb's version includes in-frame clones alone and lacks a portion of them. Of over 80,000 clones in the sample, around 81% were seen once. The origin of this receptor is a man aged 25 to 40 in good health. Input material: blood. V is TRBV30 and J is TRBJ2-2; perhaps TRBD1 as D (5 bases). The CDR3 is CASRGRSTGELFF. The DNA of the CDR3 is TGTGCCTCAAGGGGCAGATCCACCGGGGAGCTGTTTTTT. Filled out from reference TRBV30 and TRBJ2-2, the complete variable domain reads SQTIHQWPATLVQPVGSPLSLECTVEGTSNPNLYWYRQAAGRGLQLLFYSVGIGQISSEVPQNLSASRPQDRQFILSSKKLLLSDSGFYLCASRGRSTGELFFGEGSRLTVL.